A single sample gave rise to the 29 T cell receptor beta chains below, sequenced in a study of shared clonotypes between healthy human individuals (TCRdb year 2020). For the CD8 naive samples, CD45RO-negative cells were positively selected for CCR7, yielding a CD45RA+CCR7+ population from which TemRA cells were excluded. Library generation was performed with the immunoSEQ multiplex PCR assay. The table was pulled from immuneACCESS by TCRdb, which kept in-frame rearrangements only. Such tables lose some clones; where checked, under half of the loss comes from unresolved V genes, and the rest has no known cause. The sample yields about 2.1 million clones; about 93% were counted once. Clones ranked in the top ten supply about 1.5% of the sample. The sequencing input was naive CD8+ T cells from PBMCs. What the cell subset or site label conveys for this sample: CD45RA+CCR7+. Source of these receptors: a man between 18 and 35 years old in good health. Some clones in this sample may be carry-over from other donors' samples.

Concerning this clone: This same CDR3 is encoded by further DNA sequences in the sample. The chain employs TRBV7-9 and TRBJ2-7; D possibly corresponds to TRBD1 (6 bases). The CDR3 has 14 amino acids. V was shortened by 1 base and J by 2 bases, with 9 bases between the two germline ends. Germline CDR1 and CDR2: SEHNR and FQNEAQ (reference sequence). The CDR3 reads CASSLEQGAYEQYF. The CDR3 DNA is TGTGCCAGCAGCTTAGAACAGGGAGCCTACGAGCAGTACTTC. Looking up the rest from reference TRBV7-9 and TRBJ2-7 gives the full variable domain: DTGVSQNPRHKITKRGQNVTFRCDPISEHNRLYWYRQTLGQGPEFLTYFQNEAQLEKSRLLSDRFSAERPKGSFSTLEIQRTEQGDSAMYLCASSLEQGAYEQYFGPGTRLTVT.

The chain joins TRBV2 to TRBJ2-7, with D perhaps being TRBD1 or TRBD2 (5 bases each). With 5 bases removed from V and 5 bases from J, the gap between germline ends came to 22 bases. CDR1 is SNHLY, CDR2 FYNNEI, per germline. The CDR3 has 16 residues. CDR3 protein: CASSFPLLGGGDEQYF. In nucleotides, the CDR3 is TGTGCCAGCAGTTTTCCCCTCCTGGGTGGGGGAGACGAGCAGTACTTC. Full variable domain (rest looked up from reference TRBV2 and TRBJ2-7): EPEVTQTPSHQVTQMGQEVILRCVPISNHLYFYWYRQILGQKVEFLVSFYNNEISEKSEIFDDQFSVERPDGSNFTLKIRSTKLEDSAMYFCASSFPLLGGGDEQYFGPGTRLTVT.

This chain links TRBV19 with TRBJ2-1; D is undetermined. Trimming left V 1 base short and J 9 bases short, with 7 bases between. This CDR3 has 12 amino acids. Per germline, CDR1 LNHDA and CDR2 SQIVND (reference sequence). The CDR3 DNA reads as TGTGCCAGTAGTATAGCCGGTAGTGAGCAGTTCTTC. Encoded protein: CASSIAGSEQFF.

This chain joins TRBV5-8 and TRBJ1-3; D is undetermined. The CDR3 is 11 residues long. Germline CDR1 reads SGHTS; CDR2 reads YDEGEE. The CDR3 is CACGVDNTIYF. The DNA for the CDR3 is TGTGCGTGCGGGGTTGATAACACCATATATTTT.

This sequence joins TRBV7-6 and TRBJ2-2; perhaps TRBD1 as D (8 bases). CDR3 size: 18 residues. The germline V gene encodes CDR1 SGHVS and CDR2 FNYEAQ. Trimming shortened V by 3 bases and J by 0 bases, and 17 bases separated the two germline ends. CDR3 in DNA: TGTGCCAGCAGCTTCCGGGAGGACAGGGCGGCGAACACCGGGGAGCTGTTTTTT. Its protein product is CASSFREDRAANTGELFF.

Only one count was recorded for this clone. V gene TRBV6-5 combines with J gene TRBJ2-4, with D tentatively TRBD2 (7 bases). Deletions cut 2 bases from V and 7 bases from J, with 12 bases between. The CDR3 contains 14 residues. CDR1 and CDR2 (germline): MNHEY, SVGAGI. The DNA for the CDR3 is TGTGCCAGCAGTTACGATGGGGGGGCGAACATTCAGTACTTC. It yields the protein CASSYDGGANIQYF.

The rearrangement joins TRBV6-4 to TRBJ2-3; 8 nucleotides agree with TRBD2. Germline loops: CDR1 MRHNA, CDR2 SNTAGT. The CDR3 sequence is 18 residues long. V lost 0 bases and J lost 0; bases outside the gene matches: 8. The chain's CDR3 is CASSDSGGGRPSTDTQYF. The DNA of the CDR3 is TGTGCCAGCAGTGACTCGGGGGGCGGGAGGCCCAGCACAGATACGCAGTATTTT.

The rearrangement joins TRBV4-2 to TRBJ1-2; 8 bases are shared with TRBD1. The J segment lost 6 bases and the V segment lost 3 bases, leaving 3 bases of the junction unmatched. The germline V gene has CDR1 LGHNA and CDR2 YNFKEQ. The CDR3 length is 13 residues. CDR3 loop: CASSHMTGDGYTF. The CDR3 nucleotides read TGTGCCAGCAGCCACATGACAGGGGATGGCTACACCTTC.

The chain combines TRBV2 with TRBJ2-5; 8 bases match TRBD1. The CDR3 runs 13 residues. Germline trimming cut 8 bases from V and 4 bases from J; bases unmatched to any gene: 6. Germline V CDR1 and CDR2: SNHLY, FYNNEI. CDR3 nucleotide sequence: TGTGCCAGCTCGACAGGGGTGGGAGAGACCCAGTACTTC. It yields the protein CASSTGVGETQYF.

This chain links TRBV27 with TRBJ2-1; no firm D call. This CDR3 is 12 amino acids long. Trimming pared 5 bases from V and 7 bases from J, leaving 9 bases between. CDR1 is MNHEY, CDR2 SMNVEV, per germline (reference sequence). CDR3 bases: TGTGCCAGCAGTACGTCCCCTAATGAGCAGTTCTTC. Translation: CASSTSPNEQFF.

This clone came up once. This CDR3 is CASSVVASGMRDEQFF. CDR3 DNA sequence: TGTGCCAGCAGCGTAGTGGCTAGCGGGATGAGGGATGAGCAGTTCTTC. The V call is TRBV9, the J call TRBJ2-1; 9 bases line up with TRBD2. V lost 0 bases and J lost 8; bases outside the gene matches: 9. The CDR3 has 16 amino acids. The germline V gene encodes CDR1 SGDLS and CDR2 YYNGEE.

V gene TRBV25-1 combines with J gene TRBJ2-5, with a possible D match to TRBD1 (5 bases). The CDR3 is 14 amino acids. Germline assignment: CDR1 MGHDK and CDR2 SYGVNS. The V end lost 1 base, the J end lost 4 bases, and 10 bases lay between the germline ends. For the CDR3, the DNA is TGTGCCAGCAGTGAATTTAAGGGGCTAGAGACCCAGTACTTC. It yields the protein CASSEFKGLETQYF. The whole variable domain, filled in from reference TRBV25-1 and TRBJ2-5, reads EADIYQTPRYLVIGTGKKITLECSQTMGHDKMYWYQQDPGMELHLIHYSYGVNSTEKGDLSSESTVSRIRTEHFPLTLESARPSHTSQYLCASSEFKGLETQYFGPGTRLLVL.

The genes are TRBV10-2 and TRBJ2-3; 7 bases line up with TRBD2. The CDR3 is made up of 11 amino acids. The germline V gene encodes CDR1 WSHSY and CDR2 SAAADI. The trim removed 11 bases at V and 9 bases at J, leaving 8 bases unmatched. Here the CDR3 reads CAAGASPTQYF. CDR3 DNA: TGCGCCGCGGGAGCTAGCCCGACGCAGTATTTT.

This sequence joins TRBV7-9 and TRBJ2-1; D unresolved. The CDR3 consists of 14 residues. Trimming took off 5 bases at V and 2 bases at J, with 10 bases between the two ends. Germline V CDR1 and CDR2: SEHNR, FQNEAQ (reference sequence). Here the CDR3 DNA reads TGTGCCAGCAGCCATATGGGCACCTACAATGAGCAGTTCTTC. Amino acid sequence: CASSHMGTYNEQFF.

The CDR3 loop is CASSSLVGAAYEQYF. For the CDR3, the DNA is TGTGCCAGCAGCTCCCTGGTAGGGGCGGCCTACGAGCAGTACTTC. The V and J genes are TRBV7-2 and TRBJ2-7; the D gene is possibly TRBD1 (5 bases). V lost 4 bases and J 2 bases, leaving 15 bases between the germline ends. This CDR3 contains 15 residues. Germline V gene lookup returns CDR1 SGHTA and CDR2 FQGNSA. Based on the CDR3 plus reference TRBV7-2 and TRBJ2-7, the full variable domain is GAGVSQSPSNKVTEKGKDVELRCDPISGHTALYWYRQSLGQGLEFLIYFQGNSAPDKSGLPSDRFSAERTGGSVSTLTIQRTQQEDSAVYLCASSSLVGAAYEQYFGPGTRLTVT.

The CDR3 DNA follows: TGTGCCAGCAGCCCAGACTTAGACATTCAGTACTTC. Translation: CASSPDLDIQYF. The chain uses TRBV7-9 and TRBJ2-4, with D unclear. Germline V gives CDR1 SEHNR, CDR2 FQNEAQ (reference sequence). V shed 5 bases and J shed 8 bases, with 10 bases lying between them. The CDR3 length is 12 residues.

This CDR3 reads CASSLTSAGELFF. The CDR3, as DNA: TGTGCCAGTAGTCTAACTAGCGCCGGGGAGCTGTTTTTT. The rearrangement joins TRBV19 to TRBJ2-2; 7 positions agree with TRBD2. Trimming at V came to 5 bases and at J to 6 bases, leaving 3 bases not matched to a gene. Germline CDR1 LNHDA, CDR2 SQIVND (reference sequence). The CDR3 length is 13 residues. The variable domain in full, completed from reference TRBV19 and TRBJ2-2, reads DGGITQSPKYLFRKEGQNVTLSCEQNLNHDAMYWYRQDPGQGLRLIYYSQIVNDFQKGDIAEGYSVSREKKESFPLTVTSAQKNPTAFYLCASSLTSAGELFFGEGSRLTVL.

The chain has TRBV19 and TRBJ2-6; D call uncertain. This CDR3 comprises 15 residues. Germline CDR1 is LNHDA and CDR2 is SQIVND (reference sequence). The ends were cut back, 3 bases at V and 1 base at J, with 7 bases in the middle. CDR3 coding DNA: TGTGCCAGTAGTATTGAAAGGTCTGGGGCCAACGTCCTGACTTTC. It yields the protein CASSIERSGANVLTF.

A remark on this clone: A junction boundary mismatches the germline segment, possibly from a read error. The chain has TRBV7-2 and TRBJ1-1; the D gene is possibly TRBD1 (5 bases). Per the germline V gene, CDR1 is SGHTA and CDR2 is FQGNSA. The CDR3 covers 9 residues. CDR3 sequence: CASSFGGDF. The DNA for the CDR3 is TGTGCCAGCAGCTTCGGGGGAGACTTT.

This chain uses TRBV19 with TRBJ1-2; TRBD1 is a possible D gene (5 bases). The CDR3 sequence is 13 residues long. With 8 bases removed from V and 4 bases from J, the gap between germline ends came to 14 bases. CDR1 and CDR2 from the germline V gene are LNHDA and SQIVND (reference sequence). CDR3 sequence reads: CASSGFGIYGYTF. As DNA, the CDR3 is TGTGCCAGTTCAGGGTTTGGGATCTATGGCTACACCTTC.

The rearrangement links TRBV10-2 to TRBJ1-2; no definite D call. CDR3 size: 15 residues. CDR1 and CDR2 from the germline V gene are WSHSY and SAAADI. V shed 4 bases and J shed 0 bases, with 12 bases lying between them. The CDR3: CASSVATATNYGYTF. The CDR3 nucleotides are TGCGCCAGCAGTGTTGCGACGGCCACTAACTATGGCTACACCTTC.

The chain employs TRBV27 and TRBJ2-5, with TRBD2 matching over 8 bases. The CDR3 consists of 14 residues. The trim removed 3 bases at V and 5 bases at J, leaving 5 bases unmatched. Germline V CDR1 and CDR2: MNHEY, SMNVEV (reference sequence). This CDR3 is CASSLRGDGETQYF. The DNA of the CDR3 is TGTGCCAGCAGTTTGCGGGGGGACGGGGAGACCCAGTACTTC.

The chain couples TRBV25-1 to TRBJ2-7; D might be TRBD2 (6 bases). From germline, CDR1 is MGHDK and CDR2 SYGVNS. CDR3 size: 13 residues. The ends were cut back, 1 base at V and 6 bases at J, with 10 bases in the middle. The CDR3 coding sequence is TGTGCCAGCAGTGAATTTATCGGGAGCGAGCAGTACTTC. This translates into CASSEFIGSEQYF.

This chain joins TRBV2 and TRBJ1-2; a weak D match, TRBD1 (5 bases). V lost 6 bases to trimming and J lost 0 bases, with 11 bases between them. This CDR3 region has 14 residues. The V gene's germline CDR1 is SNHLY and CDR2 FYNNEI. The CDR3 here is CASSETASNYGYTF. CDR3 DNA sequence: TGTGCCAGCAGCGAGACAGCTTCTAACTATGGCTACACCTTC. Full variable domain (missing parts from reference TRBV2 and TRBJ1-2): EPEVTQTPSHQVTQMGQEVILRCVPISNHLYFYWYRQILGQKVEFLVSFYNNEISEKSEIFDDQFSVERPDGSNFTLKIRSTKLEDSAMYFCASSETASNYGYTFGSGTRLTVV.

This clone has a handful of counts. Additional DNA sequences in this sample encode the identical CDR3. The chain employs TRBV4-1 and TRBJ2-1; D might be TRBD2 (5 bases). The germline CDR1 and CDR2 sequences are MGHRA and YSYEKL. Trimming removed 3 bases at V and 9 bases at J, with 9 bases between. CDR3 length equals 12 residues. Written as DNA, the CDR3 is TGCGCCAGCAGCCAGGTCCGGGGTGAGCAGTTCTTC. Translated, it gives CASSQVRGEQFF.

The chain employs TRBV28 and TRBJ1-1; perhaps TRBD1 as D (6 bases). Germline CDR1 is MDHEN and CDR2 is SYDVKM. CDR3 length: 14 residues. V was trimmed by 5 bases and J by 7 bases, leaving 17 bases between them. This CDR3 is CASSPPQGNLEAFF. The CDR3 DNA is TGTGCCAGCAGTCCCCCTCAGGGGAATCTTGAAGCTTTCTTT.

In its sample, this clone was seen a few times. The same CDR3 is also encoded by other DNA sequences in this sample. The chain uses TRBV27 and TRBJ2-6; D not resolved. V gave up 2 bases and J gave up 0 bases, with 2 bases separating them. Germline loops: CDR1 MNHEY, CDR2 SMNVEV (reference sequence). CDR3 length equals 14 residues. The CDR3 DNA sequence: TGTGCCAGCAGTTTACTCTCTGGGGCCAACGTCCTGACTTTC. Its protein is CASSLLSGANVLTF.

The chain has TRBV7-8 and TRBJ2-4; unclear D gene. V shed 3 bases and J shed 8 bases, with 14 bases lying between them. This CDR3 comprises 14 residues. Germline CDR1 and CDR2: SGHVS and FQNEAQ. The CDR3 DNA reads TGTGCCAGCAGCTTTTTCCCCCAAGGGCACATTCAGTACTTC. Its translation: CASSFFPQGHIQYF. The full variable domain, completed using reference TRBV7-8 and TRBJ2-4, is GAGVSQSPRYKVAKRGQDVALRCDPISGHVSLFWYQQALGQGPEFLTYFQNEAQLDKSGLPSDRFFAERPEGSVSTLKIQRTQQEDSAVYLCASSFFPQGHIQYFGAGTRLSVL.

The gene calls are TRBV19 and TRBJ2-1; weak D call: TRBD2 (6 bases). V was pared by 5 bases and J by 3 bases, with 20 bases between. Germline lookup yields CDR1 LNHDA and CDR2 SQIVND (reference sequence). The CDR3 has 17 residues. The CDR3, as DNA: TGTGCCAGTAGTCCCACGGGGGTAGAGCGGTACTACAATGAGCAGTTCTTC. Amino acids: CASSPTGVERYYNEQFF.